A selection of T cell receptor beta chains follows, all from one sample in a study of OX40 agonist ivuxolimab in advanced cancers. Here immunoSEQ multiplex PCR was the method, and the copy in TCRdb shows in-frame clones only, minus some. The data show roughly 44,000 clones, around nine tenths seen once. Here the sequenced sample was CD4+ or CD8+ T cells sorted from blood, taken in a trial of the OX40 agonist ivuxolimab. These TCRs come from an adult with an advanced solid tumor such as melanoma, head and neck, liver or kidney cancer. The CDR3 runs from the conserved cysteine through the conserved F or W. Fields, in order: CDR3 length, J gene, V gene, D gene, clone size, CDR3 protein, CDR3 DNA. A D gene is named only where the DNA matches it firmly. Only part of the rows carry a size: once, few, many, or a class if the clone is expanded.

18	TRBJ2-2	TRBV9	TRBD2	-	CASSVGLRGEGIAGELFF	TGTGCCAGCAGCGTAGGGTTGCGGGGGGAAGGGATCGCCGGGGAGCTGTTTTTT
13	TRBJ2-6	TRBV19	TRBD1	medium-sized	CASSMGQGFLLTF	TGTGCCAGTAGTATGGGACAGGGGTTCCTCCTGACTTTC
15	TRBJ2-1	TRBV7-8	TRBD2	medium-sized	CASSPQRGGRNEQFF	TGTGCCAGCAGCCCCCAGCGGGGGGGCCGCAATGAGCAGTTCTTC
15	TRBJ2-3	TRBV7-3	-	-	CASSLSGGASDTQYF	TGTGCCAGCAGCTTAAGTGGGGGGGCGTCCGATACGCAGTATTTT
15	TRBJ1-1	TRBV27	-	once	CASSFGGHMNTEAFF	TGTGCCAGCAGTTTTGGGGGACATATGAACACTGAAGCTTTCTTT
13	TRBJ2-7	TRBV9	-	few	CASSPPQGYEQYF	TGTGCCAGCAGCCCTCCACAGGGATACGAGCAGTACTTC
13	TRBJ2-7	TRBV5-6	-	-	CASSPTTAHEQYF	TGTGCCAGCAGCCCAACGACAGCTCACGAGCAGTACTTC
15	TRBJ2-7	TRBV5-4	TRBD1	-	CASSLPSTGSYEQYF	TGTGCCAGCAGCCTTCCCTCGACAGGGTCCTACGAGCAGTACTTC
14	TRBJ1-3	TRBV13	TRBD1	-	CASSLRTGGNTIYF	TGTGCCAGCAGCTTAAGGACAGGTGGAAACACCATATATTTT
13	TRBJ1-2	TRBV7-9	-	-	CASSGGPAGGYTF	TGTGCCAGCAGCGGGGGACCGGCGGGAGGCTACACCTTC
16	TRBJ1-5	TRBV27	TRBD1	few	CASSPDRERKDQPQHF	TGTGCCAGCAGTCCGGACAGGGAAAGAAAGGATCAGCCCCAGCATTTT
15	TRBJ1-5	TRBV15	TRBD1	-	CATSLGQGSDQPQHF	TGTGCCACCTCCCTGGGACAGGGGTCGGATCAGCCCCAGCATTTT
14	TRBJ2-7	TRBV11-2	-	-	CASSLAGGLYEQYF	TGTGCCAGCAGCTTAGCAGGGGGGCTCTACGAGCAGTACTTC
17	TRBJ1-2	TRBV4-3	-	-	CASSQDRLTALNYGYTF	TGCGCCAGCAGCCAAGATCGGTTGACAGCTCTTAACTATGGCTACACCTTC
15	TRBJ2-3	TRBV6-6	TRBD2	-	CASSSLAGGADTQYF	TGTGCCAGCAGTTCCTTGGCGGGGGGGGCAGATACGCAGTATTTT